This is a list of T cell receptor beta chains from one sample in a study of OX40 agonist ivuxolimab in advanced cancers. Produced via immunoSEQ multiplex PCR; TCRdb's table is partial and in-frame only. Here the sample spans about 62,000 clones, roughly 90% being singletons. This specimen consisted of CD4+ or CD8+ T cells sorted from blood, obtained in a trial of the OX40 agonist ivuxolimab. The receptor set was obtained from an adult with an advanced solid tumor such as melanoma, head and neck, liver or kidney cancer. Each CDR3 is given with its conserved first and last residue. D genes are given only for firm matches. A row's size may be missing; if present it is once, few, many or a size class.

TGTGCCAGCAGCGTAGTCCCCACGGCGAACACTGAAGCTTTCTTT | CASSVVPTANTEAFF | few | - | TRBJ1-1 | TRBV9 | 15
TGTGCCACCGGGACACCCAATATGAACACTGAAGCTTTCTTT | CATGTPNMNTEAFF | - | - | TRBJ1-1 | TRBV19 | 14
TGTGCCAGCAGCCAATCTATGTCAGGGGGCTTCTATAATTCACCCCTCCACTTT | CASSQSMSGGFYNSPLHF | - | TRBD1 | TRBJ1-6 | TRBV16 | 18
TGTGCCAGCCAACTAGCGGGCAACGGCGGTGAGCAGTTCTTC | CASQLAGNGGEQFF | once | TRBD2 | TRBJ2-1 | TRBV2 | 14
TGTGCCAGCAGAGTACAGCCAGGGAACACTGAAGCTTTCTTT | CASRVQPGNTEAFF | - | - | TRBJ1-1 | TRBV11-2 | 14
TGTGCCAGCAGCTTAGTTCCGGAGCCCCCAAACTACGAGCAGTACTTC | CASSLVPEPPNYEQYF | - | - | TRBJ2-7 | TRBV11-3 | 16
TGTGCCAGCTCACCGGGACAGGGGAACACCGGGGAGCTGTTTTTT | CASSPGQGNTGELFF | - | TRBD1 | TRBJ2-2 | TRBV18 | 15
TGTGCCAGCAGATCAGACAGGGTTTATGTTTCTTCCACCGGGGAGCTGTTTTTT | CASRSDRVYVSSTGELFF | - | TRBD1 | TRBJ2-2 | TRBV7-9 | 18
TGCGCCAGCAGCTTGGTTGAACAGGGGGGCACTGAAGCTTTCTTT | CASSLVEQGGTEAFF | - | TRBD1 | TRBJ1-1 | TRBV5-1 | 15
TGTGCCAGCAGCTTAGAGCAGGGATTAAGCGGCTACACCTTC | CASSLEQGLSGYTF | - | - | TRBJ1-2 | TRBV7-2 | 14
TGTGCCAGCAGCCAAGACTTGGTCGAGCACACTGAAGCTTTCTTT | CASSQDLVEHTEAFF | - | - | TRBJ1-1 | TRBV4-2 | 15
TGTGCCAGCAGCTTGGCAGAAACAACTAATGAAAAACTGTTTTTT | CASSLAETTNEKLFF | - | - | TRBJ1-4 | TRBV7-2 | 15
TGTGCCAGCAGCCCCTACATGGGGCCCGGGGAGCTGTTTTTT | CASSPYMGPGELFF | few | - | TRBJ2-2 | TRBV5-6 | 14
TGTGCCAGCAGTTTGATCATCCTCGGTGAGCAGTTCTTC | CASSLIILGEQFF | - | - | TRBJ2-1 | TRBV28 | 13
TGTGCCAGCTCACCACCGGCCCGGGGGCAAAATGAGCAGTTCTTC | CASSPPARGQNEQFF | - | - | TRBJ2-1 | TRBV18 | 15
TGTGCCAGCAGGAGAAGCACAGATACGCAGTATTTT | CASRRSTDTQYF | - | - | TRBJ2-3 | TRBV28 | 12
TGTGCCAGCAGCTTGGGAGGCTATGGCTACACCTTC | CASSLGGYGYTF | - | - | TRBJ1-2 | TRBV11-2 | 12
TGTGCCAGCAGTTTATTTGCGGGAGTGAGGGGGGCTGGGGCCAACGTCCTGACTTTC | CASSLFAGVRGAGANVLTF | - | - | TRBJ2-6 | TRBV27 | 19
TGTGCCAGCAGTCGTGGGGGGGACCAGCCCCAGCATTTT | CASSRGGDQPQHF | - | - | TRBJ1-5 | TRBV28 | 13
TGTGCCAGCTCACCACTCGGTGGGGGGATACTAACTAACTATGGCTACACCTTC | CASSPLGGGILTNYGYTF | - | - | TRBJ1-2 | TRBV18 | 18
TGTGCCAGCAGTCCCTTTTGGAACACTGAAGCTTTCTTT | CASSPFWNTEAFF | - | - | TRBJ1-1 | TRBV6-6 | 13
TGTGCCAGCAGCTCCCCCGGAACAGGGAGCTCCTACGAGCAGTACTTC | CASSSPGTGSSYEQYF | - | - | TRBJ2-7 | TRBV28 | 16
TGTGCCAGCAGCCAAAGGACCTCCTACAATGAGCAGTTCTTC | CASSQRTSYNEQFF | once | - | TRBJ2-1 | TRBV14 | 14
TGTGCCTCCATGCGGACAGGGTCCTCTGAAGCTTTCTTT | CASMRTGSSEAFF | - | TRBD1 | TRBJ1-1 | TRBV19 | 13
TGTGCCAGCAGTGTAGACATTCAGTACTTC | CASSVDIQYF | - | - | TRBJ2-4 | TRBV6-1 | 10
TGTGCCAGTAGTACAACTAGGGACAATGAGCAGTTCTTC | CASSTTRDNEQFF | - | - | TRBJ2-1 | TRBV19 | 13
TGCGCCAGCAGCCGGGACTTTTCTGGGGAGCTGTTTTTT | CASSRDFSGELFF | - | - | TRBJ2-2 | TRBV5-1 | 13
TGTGCCAGCAGTTACGATGGCAGATTGAATCAGCCCCAGCATTTT | CASSYDGRLNQPQHF | - | - | TRBJ1-5 | TRBV6-5 | 15
TGTGCCAGCAGTTTAGCAGGATGGTCTGGCTACACCTTC | CASSLAGWSGYTF | - | - | TRBJ1-2 | TRBV7-2 | 13
TGTGCCAGCAGTACCGACAGAGCCACCGGGGAGCTGTTTTTT | CASSTDRATGELFF | - | - | TRBJ2-2 | TRBV7-9 | 14
TGTGCCACCAGCAGAGGGGGGACGTCGGGTCAGCCCCAGCATTTT | CATSRGGTSGQPQHF | - | - | TRBJ1-5 | TRBV15 | 15
TGTGCCAGCAGCTCGGGACCCAGGACTAGAATCTCCTACAATGAGCAGTTCTTC | CASSSGPRTRISYNEQFF | once | TRBD2 | TRBJ2-1 | TRBV7-6 | 18
TGCGCCAGCAGCTTGGCGGGCGGGACAGACACAGATACGCAGTATTTT | CASSLAGGTDTDTQYF | - | - | TRBJ2-3 | TRBV5-1 | 16
TGTGCCAGCTCACCACCGAGCGGACAGTCCTACGAGCAGTACTTC | CASSPPSGQSYEQYF | - | - | TRBJ2-7 | TRBV18 | 15
TGTGCCAGCAGCCTCCGAACTGGGACTAGTGGACGGGACGAGCAGTACTTC | CASSLRTGTSGRDEQYF | - | TRBD2 | TRBJ2-7 | TRBV7-8 | 17
TGCGCCAGCACCCCGGGACAGGGGGGAGATGAAAAACTGTTTTTT | CASTPGQGGDEKLFF | - | TRBD1 | TRBJ1-4 | TRBV10-2 | 15
TGTGCCAGCAGGAGGGTCCAAGAGACCCAGTACTTC | CASRRVQETQYF | - | - | TRBJ2-5 | TRBV6-1 | 12
TGCGCCAGCAGCCCGGACAGGGATTGGAAGGAGACCCAGTACTTC | CASSPDRDWKETQYF | - | TRBD1 | TRBJ2-5 | TRBV5-1 | 15
TGTGCCAGCAGTTACGGAAACAGGGCTGACTACGAGCAGTACTTC | CASSYGNRADYEQYF | - | - | TRBJ2-7 | TRBV6-6 | 15
TGCGCCAGCAGTAAGGGTGTTGAGGGCAATCAGCCCCAGCATTTT | CASSKGVEGNQPQHF | - | - | TRBJ1-5 | TRBV10-2 | 15
TGTGCCAGCAGCACCTACAGGGAAGGGTACTACAATGAGCAGTTCTTC | CASSTYREGYYNEQFF | - | - | TRBJ2-1 | TRBV5-6 | 16
TGTGCCAGCAGCCAACTAGGACTACCACAAGAGACCCAGTACTTC | CASSQLGLPQETQYF | - | - | TRBJ2-5 | TRBV14 | 15
TGTGCCTGGAGCCCCCACGGAAATGAGCAGTTCTTC | CAWSPHGNEQFF | - | - | TRBJ2-1 | TRBV30 | 12
TGTGCCAGCAGCTCGAGCGACAGGGAGGCCAATGAGCAGTTCTTC | CASSSSDREANEQFF | - | - | TRBJ2-1 | TRBV11-1 | 15
TGTGCCAGCAGCTTGGGATTTAACTATGGCTACACCTTC | CASSLGFNYGYTF | - | - | TRBJ1-2 | TRBV7-8 | 13
TGTGCCAGCACCGACGGGCAGGGCGGGGGTACGCAGTATTTT | CASTDGQGGGTQYF | once | TRBD2 | TRBJ2-3 | TRBV7-3 | 14
TGTGCCAGCAGCTTGGTACTACCGGGACGGAATAATTCACCCCTCCACTTT | CASSLVLPGRNNSPLHF | - | - | TRBJ1-6 | TRBV5-5 | 17
TGTGCCTGGACAGGTAGCTCCTACGAGCAGTACTTC | CAWTGSSYEQYF | - | - | TRBJ2-7 | TRBV30 | 12
TGCGCCAGCGACTGGCGATTAGGTACAGATACGCAGTATTTT | CASDWRLGTDTQYF | - | - | TRBJ2-3 | TRBV10-1 | 14
TGTGCCAGCAGCTTAGAAGGCGGGAGGGGAGAGACCCAGTACTTC | CASSLEGGRGETQYF | - | TRBD2 | TRBJ2-5 | TRBV7-9 | 15
TGTGCCAGGAGTGGACGGGCCAAACAGGGGGGAAACGAGCAGTACTTC | CARSGRAKQGGNEQYF | - | TRBD1 | TRBJ2-7 | TRBV6-4 | 16
TGTGCCAGCAGCCAGGGGGGCCAAGAGACCCAGTACTTC | CASSQGGQETQYF | - | - | TRBJ2-5 | TRBV7-2 | 13